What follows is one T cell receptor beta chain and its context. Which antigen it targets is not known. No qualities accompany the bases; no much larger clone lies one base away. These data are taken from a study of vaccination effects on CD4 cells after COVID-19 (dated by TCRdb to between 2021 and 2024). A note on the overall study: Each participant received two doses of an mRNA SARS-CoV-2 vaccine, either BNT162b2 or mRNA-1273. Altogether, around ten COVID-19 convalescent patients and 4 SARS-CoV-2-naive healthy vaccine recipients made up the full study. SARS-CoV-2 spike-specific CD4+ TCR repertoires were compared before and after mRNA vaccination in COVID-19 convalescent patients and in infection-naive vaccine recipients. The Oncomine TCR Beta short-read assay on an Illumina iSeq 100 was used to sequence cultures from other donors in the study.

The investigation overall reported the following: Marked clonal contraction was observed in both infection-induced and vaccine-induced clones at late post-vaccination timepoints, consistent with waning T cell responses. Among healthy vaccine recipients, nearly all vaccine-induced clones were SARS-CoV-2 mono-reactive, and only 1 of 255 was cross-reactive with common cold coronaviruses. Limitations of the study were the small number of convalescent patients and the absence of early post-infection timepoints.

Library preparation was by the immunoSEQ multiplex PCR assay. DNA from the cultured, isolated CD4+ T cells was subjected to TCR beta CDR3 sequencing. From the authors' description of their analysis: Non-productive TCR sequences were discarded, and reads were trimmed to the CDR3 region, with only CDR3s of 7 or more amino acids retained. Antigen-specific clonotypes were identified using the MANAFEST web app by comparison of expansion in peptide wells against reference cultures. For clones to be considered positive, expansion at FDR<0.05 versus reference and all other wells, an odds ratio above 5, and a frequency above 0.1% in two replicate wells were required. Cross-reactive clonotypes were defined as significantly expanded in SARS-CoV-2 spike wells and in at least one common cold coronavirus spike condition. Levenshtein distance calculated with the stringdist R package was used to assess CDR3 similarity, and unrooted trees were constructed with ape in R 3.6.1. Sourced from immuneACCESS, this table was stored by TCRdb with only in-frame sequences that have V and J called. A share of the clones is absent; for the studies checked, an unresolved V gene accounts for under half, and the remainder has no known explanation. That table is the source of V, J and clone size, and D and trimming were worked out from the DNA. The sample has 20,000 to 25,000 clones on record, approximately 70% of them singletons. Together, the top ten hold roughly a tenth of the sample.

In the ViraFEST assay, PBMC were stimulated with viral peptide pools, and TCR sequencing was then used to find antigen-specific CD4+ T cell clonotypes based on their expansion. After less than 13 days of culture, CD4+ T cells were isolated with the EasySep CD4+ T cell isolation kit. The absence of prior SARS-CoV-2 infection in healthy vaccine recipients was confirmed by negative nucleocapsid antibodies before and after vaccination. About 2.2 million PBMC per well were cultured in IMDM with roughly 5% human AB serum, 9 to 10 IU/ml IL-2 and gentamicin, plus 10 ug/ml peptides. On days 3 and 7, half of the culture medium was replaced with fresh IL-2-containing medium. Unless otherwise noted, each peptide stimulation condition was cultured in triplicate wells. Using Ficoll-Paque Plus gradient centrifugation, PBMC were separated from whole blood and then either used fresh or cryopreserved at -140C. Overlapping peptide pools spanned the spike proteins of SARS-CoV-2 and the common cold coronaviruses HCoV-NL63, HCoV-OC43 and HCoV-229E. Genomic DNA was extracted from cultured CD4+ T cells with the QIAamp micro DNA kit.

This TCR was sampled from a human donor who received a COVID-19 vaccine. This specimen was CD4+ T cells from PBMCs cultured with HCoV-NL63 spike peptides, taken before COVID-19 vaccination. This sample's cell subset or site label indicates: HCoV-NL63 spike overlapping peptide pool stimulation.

The nucleotides are TGTGCCAGCAGTTATGCTAGCGAGGCAGGCAATGAGCAGTTCTTC. The resulting protein is CASSYASEAGNEQFF. The V and J genes are TRBV6-2 or TRBV6-3 and TRBJ2-1, and possibly TRBD2, on 6 matching bases. Reading the germline V gene gives CDR1 MNHEY and CDR2 SVGEGT. V is cut by 3 bases and J by 6 bases, and the space between the germline ends is 15 bases. The CDR3 runs 15 amino acids, cysteine and phenylalanine included. Left in the record is the CDR3 DNA by itself, 45 bases read in frame from the first base.